This passage covers 26 T cell receptor beta chains from one sample sequenced in a study of Graves' ophthalmopathy and Graves' hyperthyroidism. The TCR beta CDR3 regions underwent amplification from RNA transcripts. In the first round, RT-PCR was carried out with HTBI primers, and a multiplex PCR formed the second round. Each CDR3 protein gets one entry after TCRdb re-called the multiplex PCR reads with MiXCR. Of some 520,000 distinct CDR3 sequences listed, about 15% were seen once; the top ten hold 9.8%. The source material was blood. The receptor source for this set is a woman aged 25 to 39 with Graves' ophthalmopathy.

This clonotype came up many times. The chain employs TRBV27 and TRBJ2-5; 8 bases agree with TRBD2. V was pared by 3 bases and J by 6 bases, with 6 bases of the junction left unmatched. Germline values: CDR1 MNHEY, CDR2 SMNVEV (reference sequence). CDR3 length: 14 amino acids. The CDR3 nucleotides read TGTGCCAGCAGTTTCGGTAGCGGGACGAAGACCCAGTACTTC. It translates to CASSFGSGTKTQYF.

The chain joins TRBV6-1 to TRBJ1-2; perhaps TRBD1 as D (5 bases). The CDR3 sequence is 14 residues long. The germline gives CDR1 MNHNS, CDR2 SASEGT. V was shortened by 0 bases and J by 4 bases, with 9 bases between the two germline ends. CDR3 residues: CASSEAGQGYGYTF. CDR3 nucleotides: TGTGCCAGCAGTGAAGCGGGCCAGGGCTATGGCTACACCTTC.

This clonotype was recorded many times. This chain links TRBV12-3 or TRBV12-4 with TRBJ2-7, with D possibly TRBD2 on 6 matching bases. The CDR3 runs to 14 residues. Trimming stripped 3 bases from V and 3 bases from J, with 12 bases between. CDR3 sequence: CASSFGGFLYEQYF. CDR3 DNA sequence: TGTGCCAGCAGTTTTGGGGGGTTTCTCTACGAGCAGTACTTC.

There are a few counts of this clonotype. CDR3: CASSPYRTTDRDGYTF. The DNA of the CDR3 is TGTGCCAGCAGTCCTTACCGAACAACTGACAGGGATGGCTACACCTTC. The chain uses TRBV7-3 and TRBJ1-2, with TRBD1 matching over 7 bases. V lost 6 bases and J lost 6; bases outside the gene matches: 16. The CDR3 consists of 16 residues. CDR1 and CDR2 (germline): SGHTA, FQGTGA.

This clonotype has ten or more counts. The chain employs TRBV14 and TRBJ1-1; D unclear. V gave up 4 bases and J gave up 6 bases, with 18 bases separating them. CDR3 length equals 15 residues. In germline, CDR1 is SGHDN, CDR2 FVKESK. The CDR3 spells CASSPLRIRTAEAFF. The CDR3, as DNA: TGTGCCAGCAGCCCCCTTCGTATCCGAACGGCTGAAGCTTTCTTT.

V gene TRBV5-1 combines with J gene TRBJ2-2; D may be TRBD2 (5 bases). The V end lost 7 bases, the J end lost 4 bases, and 17 bases lay between the germline ends. This CDR3 is 15 amino acids long. Germline CDR1 reads SGHRS; CDR2 reads YFSETQ. CDR3 DNA sequence: TGCGCCAGCCACCTGTCGGCTAGCCCCACCGGGGAGCTGTTTTTT. It specifies CASHLSASPTGELFF.

The chain employs TRBV6-1 and TRBJ1-1; the D is unclear. The CDR3 runs to 15 residues. The V end lost 4 bases, the J end lost 1 base, and 13 bases lay between the germline ends. Germline V gives CDR1 MNHNS, CDR2 SASEGT. CDR3 loop: CASSAYRVTNTEAFF. In DNA, the CDR3 is TGTGCCAGCAGTGCCTATAGGGTTACGAACACTGAAGCTTTCTTT.

This clonotype was found many times. This may be a read error: a much more frequent sequence differs by one nucleotide. The chain recombines TRBV12-3 or TRBV12-4 with TRBJ2-7; possible D gene TRBD1, 6 bases. The CDR3 extends over 12 amino acids. The V and J ends lost 6 bases and 4 bases respectively, with 10 bases between them. Here the CDR3 DNA reads TGTGCCAGCAGCCCCGGACAGTACGAGCAGTACTTC. Translation gives CASSPGQYEQYF.

Many counts were recorded for this clonotype. The chain employs TRBV28 and TRBJ1-5, with TRBD1 as a possible D gene (5 bases). This CDR3 is built from 14 residues. In germline, CDR1 is MDHEN, CDR2 SYDVKM. V shed 11 bases and J shed 4 bases, with 18 bases lying between them. CDR3 nucleotide sequence: TGTGCCTCACATGGGGGGGGTGAGAATCAGCCCCAGCATTTT. Amino acids: CASHGGGENQPQHF.

This clonotype occurred many times. This chain links TRBV6-1 with TRBJ2-7; no clear D. CDR1 and CDR2 (germline): MNHNS, SASEGT. The V gene lost 7 bases and the J gene lost 0 bases, with 13 bases spanning the gap. The CDR3 totals 14 residues. CDR3 nucleotides: TGTGCCAGCACCCTTGGTGGCAACTCCTACGAGCAGTACTTC. Encoded protein: CASTLGGNSYEQYF.

This clonotype came up many times. The chain joins TRBV12-3 or TRBV12-4 to TRBJ1-3; TRBD1 matches at 7 bases. The ends lost 3 bases at V and 4 bases at J; junction bases unmatched: 6. This CDR3 is built from 15 residues. The CDR3 is CASSFSTGRGNTIYF. The CDR3 DNA follows: TGTGCCAGCAGTTTCTCGACAGGGAGAGGAAACACCATATATTTT.

This clonotype was recorded at least ten times. The V gene is TRBV2, the J gene TRBJ1-6, with D possibly being TRBD1 (5 bases). This CDR3 is built from 12 residues. CDR1 and CDR2 (germline): SNHLY, FYNNEI. V was trimmed by 7 bases and J by 10 bases, leaving 11 bases between them. This CDR3 is CASKTEGSPLHF. CDR3 nucleotide sequence: TGTGCCAGCAAGACAGAAGGATCACCCCTCCACTTT.

The chain couples TRBV29-1 to TRBJ1-1, with TRBD1 identical over 8 bases. With 4 bases clipped from V and 5 bases from J, the junction kept 15 bases outside the gene matches. CDR1 and CDR2 (germline): SQVTM, ANQGSEA. The CDR3 sequence is 16 residues long. CDR3: CSVGGGVGQVETEAFF. The CDR3 region has the DNA TGCAGCGTTGGGGGGGGAGTGGGACAGGTGGAAACTGAAGCTTTCTTT.

This clonotype was observed many times. This sequence joins TRBV4-1 and TRBJ2-7; D is undetermined. The CDR3 contains 13 residues. Trimming pared 4 bases from V and 6 bases from J, leaving 13 bases between. The germline V gene has CDR1 MGHRA and CDR2 YSYEKL. The CDR3 is CASSPVGLGEQYF. In nucleotides, the CDR3 is TGCGCCAGCAGCCCCGTAGGGCTGGGCGAGCAGTACTTC.

At least ten counts were recorded for this clonotype. The chain uses TRBV12-3 or TRBV12-4 and TRBJ2-7; the D gene could be TRBD1 or TRBD2 (5 bases each). With 2 bases removed from V and 5 bases from J, the gap between germline ends came to 13 bases. The CDR3 is made up of 14 amino acids. The CDR3 here is CASSLLSGLDEQYF. DNA for the CDR3: TGTGCCAGCAGTTTATTGTCGGGGCTCGACGAGCAGTACTTC.

This clonotype has at least ten counts. The chain has TRBV5-5 and TRBJ2-2; a weak D match, TRBD2 (6 bases). This CDR3 has 12 amino acids. The germline V gene encodes CDR1 SGHKS and CDR2 YYEKEE (reference sequence). Trimming shortened V by 6 bases and J by 8 bases, and 11 bases separated the two germline ends. The CDR3 region is CASTGVGGELFF. The CDR3 DNA sequence: TGTGCCAGCACGGGGGTTGGAGGGGAGCTGTTTTTT.

This clonotype was found a few times. The chain joins TRBV4-2 to TRBJ1-5; 8 nucleotides match TRBD1. Germline loops: CDR1 LGHNA, CDR2 YNFKEQ. V lost 2 bases to trimming and J lost 2 bases; unmatched junction nucleotides: 2. This CDR3 is built from 15 residues. The CDR3 nucleotides are TGTGCCAGCAGCCAATCAGGGGGCGGCAATCAGCCCCAGCATTTT. This codes for CASSQSGGGNQPQHF.

About this clonotype: This sequence may be a read error, since a much larger clone differs from it by one base. This CDR3 fails to terminate in the conserved phenylalanine or tryptophan, so it likely reflects a read error. This sequence joins TRBV12-3 or TRBV12-4 and TRBJ1-5; TRBD1 aligns across 7 bases. V shed 7 bases, J shed 7 bases, and the junction held 10 bases outside the gene matches. This CDR3 spans 14 amino acids. As DNA, the CDR3 is TGTGCCAGCATCGGGGACAGAAGGGACCAGCCCCAGCATGTT. As protein: CASIGDRRDQPQHV.

This clonotype has ten or more counts. V and J are TRBV7-3 and TRBJ2-2; D ambiguous. Germline V CDR1 and CDR2: SGHTA, FQGTGA. The CDR3 loop spans 13 amino acids. V was cut by 5 bases and J by 2 bases, with 6 bases left in between. CDR3 sequence (DNA): TGTGCCAGCAGCCCGTATAACACCGGGGAGCTGTTTTTT. As protein: CASSPYNTGELFF.

This clonotype was counted many times. V is TRBV25-1 and J is TRBJ2-7, with 7 bases lining up with TRBD1. Germline CDR1 reads MGHDK; CDR2 reads SYGVNS. The V gene end was trimmed by 6 bases and the J gene end by 3 bases; junction bases not matched to a gene: 11. This CDR3 is 15 amino acids long. CDR3 DNA sequence: TGTGCCAGCAGCGAACAACAGGGGACAGACTACGAGCAGTACTTC. This encodes CASSEQQGTDYEQYF.

There are many counts of this clonotype. The V and J genes are TRBV7-3 and TRBJ2-5; 8 bases align to TRBD1. Germline assignment: CDR1 SGHTA and CDR2 FQGTGA. CDR3 length: 16 residues. With 2 bases clipped from V and 5 bases from J, the junction kept 10 bases outside the gene matches. The CDR3 DNA sequence: TGTGCCAGCAGCTTAGGAACCAGGGGGCCTTTCGAGACCCAGTACTTC. It encodes CASSLGTRGPFETQYF.

This clonotype was seen a handful of times. CDR3 coding DNA: TGTGCCAGCAGTTTTCAGCGGGAGTTCACCGGGGAGCTGTTTTTT. This sequence encodes CASSFQREFTGELFF. This chain uses TRBV28 with TRBJ2-2; 8 bases agree with TRBD2. Germline V gene lookup returns CDR1 MDHEN and CDR2 SYDVKM. The CDR3 contains 15 residues. Losses at the gene ends were 3 bases for V and 4 bases for J; bases not matched to a gene: 4. The whole variable domain, filled in from reference TRBV28 and TRBJ2-2, reads DVKVTQSSRYLVKRTGEKVFLECVQDMDHENMFWYRQDPGLGLRLIYFSYDVKMKEKGDIPEGYSVSREKKERFSLILESASTNQTSMYLCASSFQREFTGELFFGEGSRLTVL.

This clonotype came up many times. The chain couples TRBV12-3 or TRBV12-4 to TRBJ1-2; the D gene is possibly TRBD1 (6 bases). This CDR3 region has 13 residues. The germline V and J ends were trimmed by 6 bases and 4 bases, with 12 bases remaining between them. The chain's CDR3 is CASSSLGAYGYTF. The CDR3 region has the DNA TGTGCCAGCAGCTCCCTGGGGGCCTATGGCTACACCTTC.

There are many counts of this clonotype. The CDR3 here is CASSPRTGENEQYF. The CDR3 nucleotides are TGCGCCAGCAGCCCACGGACAGGTGAGAACGAGCAGTACTTC. The gene calls are TRBV5-1 and TRBJ2-7, with 7 nucleotides matching TRBD1. Trimming at V came to 4 bases and at J to 5 bases, leaving 9 bases not matched to a gene. Germline CDR1 and CDR2: SGHRS and YFSETQ. The CDR3 runs 14 residues.

This clonotype has only a few counts. The V and J genes are TRBV5-5 and TRBJ1-1, with no clear D. In germline, CDR1 is SGHKS, CDR2 YYEKEE (reference sequence). V was trimmed by 0 bases and J by 0 bases, leaving 12 bases between them. The CDR3 is 16 residues long. The DNA for the CDR3 is TGTGCCAGCAGCTTGGGGCCAGGCCGTTTGAACACTGAAGCTTTCTTT. The encoded protein is CASSLGPGRLNTEAFF. Full variable domain (remainder filled in from reference TRBV5-5 and TRBJ1-1): DAGVTQSPTHLIKTRGQQVTLRCSPISGHKSVSWYQQVLGQGPQFIFQYYEKEERGRGNFPDRFSARQFPNYSSELNVNALLLGDSALYLCASSLGPGRLNTEAFFGQGTRLTVV.

This clonotype came up many times. This sequence joins TRBV27 and TRBJ1-2; possible D gene TRBD1, 5 bases. Looked up from germline, CDR1 is MNHEY and CDR2 is SMNVEV (reference sequence). There are 15 residues in the CDR3. Trimming pared 6 bases from V and 4 bases from J, leaving 18 bases between. The DNA for the CDR3 is TGTGCCAGCAGCCTCGAGACCACGGGGACCTATGGCTACACCTTC. It translates to CASSLETTGTYGYTF.